This T cell receptor (beta chain) was sequenced for a study of shared clonotypes between healthy human individuals. Methods used by the authors: Junction-only sequences without quality scores were provided by ImmunoSEQ, so filtering was different. TCRdb's table, derived via immunoSEQ multiplex PCR, lists solely in-frame clones and lacks some. From that table come the V and J calls and clone size; the DNA was used to work out D and trimming. The data show more than 500,000 clones, roughly 95% seen once. CDR1 and CDR2 (germline): SGHAT, FQNNGV. CDR3 length: 15 residues. J lost 2 bases, V lost 4 bases, and 5 bases had no gene match. Study-level findings and limits: In several donors, around 5% of naive CD4 clonotypes appeared in common.

With respect to this clone: Antigen unknown.

The rearrangement uses TRBV11-2 and TRBJ2-7; 10 bases align to TRBD1. The sample taken for sequencing was naive CD4+ T cells sorted from blood. The sample's subset: CD45RA+ positively selected. The source is a woman aged 30 to 39 in good health. The CDR3 loop is CASSSHGTGAYEQYF. The CDR3 nucleotides are TGTGCCAGCAGCTCCCACGGGACAGGGGCCTACGAGCAGTACTTC. Full variable domain (outside the CDR3, taken from reference TRBV11-2 and TRBJ2-7): EAGVAQSPRYKIIEKRQSVAFWCNPISGHATLYWYQQILGQGPKLLIQFQNNGVVDDSQLPKDRFSAERLKGVDSTLKIQPAKLEDSAVYLCASSSHGTGAYEQYFGPGTRLTVT.